Each of the 21 T cell receptor beta chains below was sequenced from the same sample in a study of T cells in tuberculosis. Libraries were prepared by immunoSEQ multiplex PCR; TCRdb keeps only in-frame clonotypes and omits some of them. The sample includes 40,000 to 45,000 clones, about 94% of them seen just once. The sample was PBMCs. These TCRs come from a donor between 10 and 35 years old with latent tuberculosis or without tuberculosis infection. Some clones in this sample may be carry-over from other donors' samples.

The J gene is TRBJ1-1, the V gene TRBV7-2, with a tentative D call TRBD1 (5 bases). This CDR3 contains 14 residues. The V and J ends lost 11 bases and 3 bases respectively, with 19 bases between them. CDR1 and CDR2 (germline): SGHTA, FQGNSA. CDR3 bases: TGTGCCGGCGTTCCCGGGGGGAGTGACACTGAAGCTTTCTTT. Protein product: CAGVPGGSDTEAFF.

The chain carries TRBV30 and TRBJ2-3; 7 bases fit TRBD2. This CDR3 is 15 amino acids long. V was pared by 0 bases and J by 6 bases, with 9 bases of the junction left unmatched. CDR1 and CDR2 (germline): GTSNPN, SVGIG (reference sequence). In DNA, the CDR3 is TGTGCCTGGAGTGTAGGGACTAAGTTATCGGATACGCAGTATTTT. It translates to CAWSVGTKLSDTQYF.

This clone was recorded only once. The chain is built from TRBV4-3 and TRBJ2-7; 8 bases are shared with TRBD2. CDR1 and CDR2 from the germline V gene are LGHNA and YSLEER. Germline trimming cut 0 bases from V and 0 bases from J; bases unmatched to any gene: 7. This CDR3 is built from 17 residues. The CDR3 nucleotides are TGCGCCAGCAGCCAAGATTTGCTAGCGGGCGGCTCCTACGAGCAGTACTTC. Its protein product is CASSQDLLAGGSYEQYF.

This chain uses TRBV27 with TRBJ2-7; tentative D call: TRBD1 (6 bases). Trimming cost V 5 bases and J 2 bases, with 13 bases left between them. Germline assignment: CDR1 MNHEY and CDR2 SMNVEV (reference sequence). The CDR3 runs to 14 residues. The CDR3 sequence: CASSRTRTAYEQYF. Here the CDR3 DNA reads TGTGCCAGCAGTCGTACCCGGACAGCCTACGAGCAGTACTTC.

CDR3 amino acids: CAISEESGPAYEQYF. The DNA of the CDR3 is TGTGCCATCAGTGAGGAGAGCGGCCCGGCCTACGAGCAGTACTTC. The J gene is TRBJ2-7, the V gene TRBV10-3, with D possibly being TRBD2 (5 bases). There are 15 residues in the CDR3. Trimming took 2 bases from V and 2 from J, leaving 13 bases between them. Germline CDR1 is ENHRY and CDR2 is SYGVKD.

J is TRBJ2-2 and V is TRBV11-3; D may be TRBD1 (6 bases). The CDR3 length is 15 residues. Per germline, CDR1 SGHNT and CDR2 YENEEA. The germline V and J ends were trimmed by 6 bases and 0 bases, with 11 bases remaining between them. The CDR3 reads CASSPGTPNTGELFF. The CDR3 DNA reads TGTGCCAGCAGTCCCGGGACACCGAACACCGGGGAGCTGTTTTTT.

This chain uses TRBV10-1 with TRBJ1-1; D is unclear. CDR3 length: 15 residues. Germline V gives CDR1 WNHNN, CDR2 SYGVQD (reference sequence). Trimming left V 3 bases short and J 0 bases short, with 11 bases between. CDR3 sequence reads: CASSDRRDLNTEAFF. CDR3 bases: TGCGCCAGCAGTGATCGGAGGGATTTGAACACTGAAGCTTTCTTT.

V gene TRBV5-1 combines with J gene TRBJ1-4, with 7 bases identical to TRBD1. The CDR3 loop spans 18 amino acids. The V gene end was trimmed by 3 bases and the J gene end by 4 bases; junction bases not matched to a gene: 15. Germline V lookup: CDR1 SGHRS, CDR2 YFSETQ. This CDR3 reads CASSWGTATFSLNEKLFF. The CDR3 DNA sequence: TGCGCCAGCAGCTGGGGGACAGCGACCTTTAGCCTTAATGAAAAACTGTTTTTT.

The rearrangement joins TRBV19 to TRBJ1-1, with a weak D call TRBD1 (5 bases). Trimming pared 4 bases from V and 6 bases from J, leaving 9 bases between. The CDR3 spans 12 residues. Germline V gives CDR1 LNHDA, CDR2 SQIVND (reference sequence). The CDR3 DNA reads as TGTGCCAGTAGTACCAGGGAGGCTGAAGCTTTCTTT. Its protein is CASSTREAEAFF.

This sequence joins TRBV13 and TRBJ2-7, with 7 bases fitting TRBD1. Trimming removed 6 bases from V and 4 bases from J; junction bases left unmatched: 12. The CDR3 length is 15 residues. The germline V gene encodes CDR1 PRHDT and CDR2 FYEKMQ (reference sequence). CDR3 residues: CASRALGGTEYEQYF. Here the CDR3 DNA reads TGTGCCAGCAGGGCTCTAGGGGGCACGGAATACGAGCAGTACTTC.

The V call is TRBV6-5, the J call TRBJ2-2; 11 bases are a match to TRBD2. Germline trimming cut 6 bases from V and 3 bases from J; bases unmatched to any gene: 0. CDR1 is MNHEY and CDR2 is SVGAGI in the germline V gene. This CDR3 has 14 residues. In DNA form, the CDR3 reads TGTGCCAGCAGGGGACTAGCGGACACCGGGGAGCTGTTTTTT. It encodes CASRGLADTGELFF.

The gene calls are TRBV4-3 and TRBJ1-2; weak D call: TRBD1 (5 bases). Germline lookup yields CDR1 LGHNA and CDR2 YSLEER. The ends were cut back, 0 bases at V and 7 bases at J, with 15 bases in the middle. The CDR3 runs 15 residues. CDR3 coding DNA: TGCGCCAGCAGCCAAGATCAGGGAAGAGTGGGTGGCTACACCTTC. Translation: CASSQDQGRVGGYTF.

CDR3 coding DNA: TGTGCCACGGAGGCGACACCTTATAGCAATCAGCCCCAGCATTTT. This translates into CATEATPYSNQPQHF. The V gene is TRBV19, the J gene TRBJ1-5; D remains ambiguous. Trimming stripped 10 bases from V and 0 bases from J, with 16 bases between. The CDR3 runs to 15 residues. CDR1 is LNHDA and CDR2 is SQIVND in the germline V gene (reference sequence).

The chain is built from TRBV7-3 and TRBJ2-3, with D possibly matching TRBD2 (5 bases). Trimming took off 5 bases at V and 0 bases at J, with 15 bases between the two ends. CDR1 and CDR2 (germline): SGHTA, FQGTGA. CDR3 length: 16 residues. The CDR3 sequence: CASSPHGRPSTDTQYF. CDR3 coding DNA: TGTGCCAGCAGCCCCCATGGGAGACCTAGCACAGATACGCAGTATTTT.

J is TRBJ2-1 and V is TRBV5-1; 13 nucleotides line up with TRBD2. V lost 4 bases to trimming and J lost 3 bases; unmatched junction nucleotides: 7. This CDR3 is built from 17 residues. Looked up from germline, CDR1 is SGHRS and CDR2 is YFSETQ. The CDR3 loop is CASSDGTSGIVYNEQFF. CDR3 coding DNA: TGCGCCAGCAGCGACGGGACTAGCGGGATAGTCTACAATGAGCAGTTCTTC.

CDR3 coding DNA: TGTGCCAGCAGCCAAGATAGACTAGCGGGTTTTTACGAGCAGTACTTC. This encodes CASSQDRLAGFYEQYF. The chain links TRBV4-2 to TRBJ2-7; 10 positions match TRBD2. Losses at the gene ends were 0 bases for V and 4 bases for J; bases not matched to a gene: 6. The CDR3 is 16 residues long. The germline CDR1 and CDR2 sequences are LGHNA and YNFKEQ.

This CDR3 is CASSLAGDSGLSGYTF. CDR3 DNA sequence: TGTGCCAGCAGCTTAGCAGGGGACAGTGGGTTGAGTGGCTACACCTTC. This rearrangement joins TRBV7-9 to TRBJ1-2; TRBD1 agrees at 7 bases. Trimming removed 0 bases from V and 7 bases from J; junction bases left unmatched: 11. Germline V CDR1 and CDR2: SEHNR, FQNEAQ (reference sequence). The CDR3 sequence is 16 residues long. Full variable domain (rest looked up from reference TRBV7-9 and TRBJ1-2): DTGVSQNPRHKITKRGQNVTFRCDPISEHNRLYWYRQTLGQGPEFLTYFQNEAQLEKSRLLSDRFSAERPKGSFSTLEIQRTEQGDSAMYLCASSLAGDSGLSGYTFGSGTRLTVV.

This chain links TRBV28 with TRBJ2-3; 10 bases fit TRBD2. Germline values: CDR1 MDHEN, CDR2 SYDVKM. After removal of 6 bases from V and 4 bases from J, the junction contained 7 bases not matched to a gene. CDR3 length equals 15 residues. The CDR3 sequence: CASSNLAGAPDTQYF. DNA for the CDR3: TGTGCCAGCAGCAATCTAGCGGGAGCGCCAGATACGCAGTATTTT.

This clone occurred a few times. The chain recombines TRBV7-3 with TRBJ1-5; 8 positions agree with TRBD1. Germline CDR1 and CDR2: SGHTA and FQGTGA. This CDR3 comprises 13 residues. V trimming: 5 bases; J trimming: 5 bases; junction bases outside the gene matches: 2. Here the CDR3 DNA reads TGTGCCAGCAGCATACAGGGGGATCAGCCCCAGCATTTT. Its protein is CASSIQGDQPQHF.

The chain has TRBV7-2 and TRBJ2-5, with D hard to call. Germline V gene sequence: CDR1 SGHTA, CDR2 FQGNSA. This CDR3 is built from 12 residues. The V gene lost 5 bases and the J gene lost 1 base, with 5 bases spanning the gap. The CDR3, as DNA: TGTGCCAGCAGCCCCATCCAAGAGACCCAGTACTTC. This codes for CASSPIQETQYF. The full variable domain, in which reference TRBV7-2 and TRBJ2-5 provide the parts outside the CDR3, is GAGVSQSPSNKVTEKGKDVELRCDPISGHTALYWYRQSLGQGLEFLIYFQGNSAPDKSGLPSDRFSAERTGGSVSTLTIQRTQQEDSAVYLCASSPIQETQYFGPGTRLLVL.

This chain's CDR3 is CASSEDRGYTETQYF. The CDR3 DNA reads TGTGCCAGCAGTGAGGACAGGGGATACACAGAGACCCAGTACTTC. This chain joins TRBV2 and TRBJ2-5; 9 nucleotides align to TRBD1. Germline CDR1 SNHLY, CDR2 FYNNEI. This CDR3 region has 15 residues. V trimming: 3 bases; J trimming: 4 bases; junction bases outside the gene matches: 6.